This TCR beta chain was identified during a study of blood T cell repertoires in COVID-19. As for the study in general: COVID-19 samples collected from the United States, Italy and Spain covered acute and convalescent phases.

The CDR3 sequence is 15 residues long. Trimming removed 3 bases from V and 7 bases from J; junction bases left unmatched: 4. Looked up from germline, CDR1 is KGHSH and CDR2 is LQKENI. Symptom resolution, clearance, or two negative PCRs marked donors in Cohort 3 as recovered. In the study's own analysis: Amplification of reference gene primers provided the estimated nucleated cell counts. Profiling relied on immunoSEQ multiplex PCR, and the TCRdb table lists in-frame clones only, not all of them. Clone size and the V and J calls come from that table; the DNA yielded D and trimming. The data contain 360,000 or so clones, around 86% of them singletons.

V and J are TRBV18 and TRBJ1-6; 9 bases align to TRBD1. Sequencing was carried out using PBMCs or T cells enriched from blood (not recorded which). The source of this sequence is a woman aged 50 to 60 who had recovered from COVID-19. In DNA, the CDR3 is TGTGCCAGCTCACCCGGACAGGGGCAAAATTCACCCCTCCACTTT. Translated, it gives CASSPGQGQNSPLHF. Drawing the rest from reference TRBV18 and TRBJ1-6, the complete variable domain is NAGVMQNPRHLVRRRGQEARLRCSPMKGHSHVYWYRQLPEEGLKFMVYLQKENIIDESGMPKERFSAEFPKEGPSILRIQQVVRGDSAAYFCASSPGQGQNSPLHFGNGTRLTVT.